The clone carrying this T cell receptor beta chain was seen only a few times. What it binds is unknown. The 5'RACE method, run with constant-segment primers, produced TCR alpha and TCR beta cDNA libraries (carrying sample barcodes and UMIs). Using its own MiXCR run on the 5' RACE reads, TCRdb lists one record per CDR3 protein. The sample holds 360,000 or so distinct CDR3 sequences; 25% to 30% are singletons and the top ten take about 13%. From germline, CDR1 is SGHTA and CDR2 FQGNSA. Losses at the gene ends were 5 bases for V and 4 bases for J; bases not matched to a gene: 11. CDR3 length equals 17 residues. The record originates from a study of T-cell memory formation after mild COVID-19. Study observations and caveats: Some clones that responded were present in memory (sampled pre-infection), which suggests cross-reactive memory joined.

J is TRBJ2-5 and V is TRBV7-2; 12 bases align to TRBD2. The receptor comes from an adult woman who had mild COVID-19 (a few samples of this study predate the infection). Cell type and time point are not known. Specimen: PBMCs or a T cell subset sorted from them (not recorded which). CDR3 in amino acids: CASSPARLAGGRETQYF. The CDR3 DNA follows: TGTGCCAGCAGCCCAGCCCGGCTAGCGGGAGGGAGAGAGACCCAGTACTTC.